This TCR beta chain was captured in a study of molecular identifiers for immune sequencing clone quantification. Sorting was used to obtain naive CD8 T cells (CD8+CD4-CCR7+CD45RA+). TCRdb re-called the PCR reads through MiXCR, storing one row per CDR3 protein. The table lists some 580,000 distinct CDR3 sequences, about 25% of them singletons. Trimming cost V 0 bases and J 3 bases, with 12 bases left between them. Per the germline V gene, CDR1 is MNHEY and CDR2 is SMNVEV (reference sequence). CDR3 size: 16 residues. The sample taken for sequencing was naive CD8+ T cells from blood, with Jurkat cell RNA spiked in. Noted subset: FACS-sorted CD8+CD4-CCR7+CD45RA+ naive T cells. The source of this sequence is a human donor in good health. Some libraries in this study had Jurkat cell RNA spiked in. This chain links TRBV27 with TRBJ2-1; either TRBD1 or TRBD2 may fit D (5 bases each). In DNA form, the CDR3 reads TGTGCCAGCAGTTTATCTGGGACCGCGTTCTACAATGAGCAGTTCTTC. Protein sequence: CASSLSGTAFYNEQFF.